This T cell receptor (beta chain) was recovered during a study of cytomegalovirus exposure and HLA in healthy donors. Study observations and caveats: There were some V segments, including TRBV6-2 and TRBV6-3, excluded as indistinguishable.

A word on this clone: The antigen remains undetermined.

Vbeta (60) and Jbeta (13) primers were used in the PCR. Only in-frame clones appear in the TCRdb table, and some are missing; sequencing was by immunoSEQ multiplex PCR. The table shows some 150,000 clones, with approximately 65% occurring only once. This CDR3 region has 16 residues. Germline V gene data show CDR1 as LNHDA and CDR2 as SQIVND (reference sequence). Between the trimmed V and J ends, which lost 5 bases and 0 bases, there was a span of 14 bases. The sample was PBMCs. The origin of this receptor is a man aged 35 to 55 in good health and CMV-seronegative. The chain links TRBV19 to TRBJ1-5, with unresolved D. The CDR3 loop reads CASSPLARISNQPQHF. CDR3 nucleotides: TGTGCCAGTAGTCCCCTCGCCAGGATTAGCAATCAGCCCCAGCATTTT. Full variable domain (outside the CDR3, taken from reference TRBV19 and TRBJ1-5): DGGITQSPKYLFRKEGQNVTLSCEQNLNHDAMYWYRQDPGQGLRLIYYSQIVNDFQKGDIAEGYSVSREKKESFPLTVTSAQKNPTAFYLCASSPLARISNQPQHFGDGTRLSIL.